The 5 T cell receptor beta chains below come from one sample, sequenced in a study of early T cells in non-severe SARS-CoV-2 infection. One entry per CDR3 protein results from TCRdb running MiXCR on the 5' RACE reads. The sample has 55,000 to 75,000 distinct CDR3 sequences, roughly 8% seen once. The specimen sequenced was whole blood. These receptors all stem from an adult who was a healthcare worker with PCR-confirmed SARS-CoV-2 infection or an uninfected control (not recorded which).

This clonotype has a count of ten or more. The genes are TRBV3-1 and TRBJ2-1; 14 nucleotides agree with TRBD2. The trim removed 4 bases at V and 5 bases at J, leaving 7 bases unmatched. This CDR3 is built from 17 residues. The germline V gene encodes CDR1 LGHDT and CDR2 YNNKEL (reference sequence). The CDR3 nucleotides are TGTGCCAGCAGCCGGGGAGGACTAGCGGGAGGAGACAATGAGCAGTTCTTC. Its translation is CASSRGGLAGGDNEQFF.

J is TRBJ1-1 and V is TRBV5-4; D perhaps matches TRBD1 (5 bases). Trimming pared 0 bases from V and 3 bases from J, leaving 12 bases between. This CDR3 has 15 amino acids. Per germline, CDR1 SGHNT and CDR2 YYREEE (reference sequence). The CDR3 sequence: CASSLGRGGYTEAFF. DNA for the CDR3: TGTGCCAGCAGCTTGGGCCGTGGGGGATACACTGAAGCTTTCTTT.

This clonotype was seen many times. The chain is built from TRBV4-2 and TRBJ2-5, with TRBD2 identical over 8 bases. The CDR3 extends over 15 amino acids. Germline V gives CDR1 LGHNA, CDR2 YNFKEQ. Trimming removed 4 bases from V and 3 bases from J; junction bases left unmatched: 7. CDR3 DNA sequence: TGTGCCAGCAGCCCCCGGGAGACTAGCGAAGAGACCCAGTACTTC. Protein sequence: CASSPRETSEETQYF.

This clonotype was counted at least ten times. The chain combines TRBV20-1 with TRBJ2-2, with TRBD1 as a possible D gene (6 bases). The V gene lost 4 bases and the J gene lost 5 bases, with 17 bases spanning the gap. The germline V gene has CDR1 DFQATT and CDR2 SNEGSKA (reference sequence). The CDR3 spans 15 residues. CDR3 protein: CSATDARGRTGELFF. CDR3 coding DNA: TGCAGTGCTACAGATGCCAGGGGAAGGACCGGGGAGCTGTTTTTT.

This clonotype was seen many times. CDR3 coding DNA: TGTGCCAGCAGCTTGGGTGCTATGGAGCAGTTCTTC. It specifies CASSLGAMEQFF. The J gene is TRBJ2-1, the V gene TRBV5-4; D remains ambiguous. Trimming cost V 0 bases and J 10 bases, with 8 bases left between them. The CDR3 totals 12 residues. CDR1 and CDR2 from the germline V gene are SGHNT and YYREEE (reference sequence).